Below, one TCR beta chain is given with its context. Its antigen is unidentified. The record originates from a study of T cell responses to AZD1222 COVID-19 vaccine. Pooled in the analysis were second doses at about 4 or about 12 weeks. Clones were sequenced by immunoSEQ multiplex PCR, and TCRdb holds only the in-frame ones, with some missing. The table records roughly 87,000 clones, 89% of them present only once. Notes on the study in general: Epitopes outside B.1.351 and B.1.1.7 mutated regions reportedly drew nearly half of spike TCRs.

The CDR3 has 16 residues. Germline V gives CDR1 LNHDA, CDR2 SQIVND (reference sequence). V shed 4 bases and J shed 3 bases, with 16 bases lying between them. This chain joins TRBV19 and TRBJ1-5; perhaps TRBD1 as D (6 bases). The receptor comes from an adult who received the AZD1222 COVID-19 vaccine. Specimen: peripheral blood, collected 28 days after the second AZD1222 dose. The DNA for the CDR3 is TGTGCCAGTAGTACCCCTCGGGGGGGCCACAATCAGCCCCAGCATTTT. Translating it yields CASSTPRGGHNQPQHF.